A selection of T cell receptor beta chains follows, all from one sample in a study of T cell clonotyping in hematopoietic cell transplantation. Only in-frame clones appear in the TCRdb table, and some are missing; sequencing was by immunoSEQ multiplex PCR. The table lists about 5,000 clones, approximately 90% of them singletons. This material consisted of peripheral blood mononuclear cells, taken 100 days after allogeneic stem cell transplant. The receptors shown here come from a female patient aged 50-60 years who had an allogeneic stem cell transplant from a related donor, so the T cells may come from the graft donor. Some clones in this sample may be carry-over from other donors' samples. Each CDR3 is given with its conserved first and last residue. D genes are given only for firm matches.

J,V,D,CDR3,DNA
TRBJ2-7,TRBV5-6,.,CASSLGLRGFYEQYF,TGTGCCAGCAGCTTAGGACTTAGGGGATTCTACGAGCAGTACTTC
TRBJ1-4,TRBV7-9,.,CASSLEFQGGEKLFF,TGTGCCAGCAGCTTAGAATTCCAGGGTGGGGAAAAACTGTTTTTT
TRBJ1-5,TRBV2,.,CASSPQQGKQPQHF,TGTGCCAGCAGTCCCCAGCAGGGAAAGCAGCCCCAGCATTTT
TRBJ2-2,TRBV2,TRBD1,CASRRQGARTGELFF,TGTGCCAGTCGGCGACAGGGGGCGCGTACCGGGGAGCTGTTTTTT
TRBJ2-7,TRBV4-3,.,CASSQAHPGRYEQYF,TGCGCCAGCAGCCAAGCACACCCAGGACGGTACGAGCAGTACTTC
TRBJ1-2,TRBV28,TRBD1,CASEPTSGTGGTGYTF,TGTGCCAGTGAGCCGACCTCCGGGACAGGGGGGACTGGCTACACCTTC
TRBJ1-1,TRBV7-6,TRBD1,CASSLYGKGAGTEAFF,TGTGCCAGCAGCTTATACGGAAAGGGGGCCGGCACTGAAGCTTTCTTT
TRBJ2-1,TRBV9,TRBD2,CASSVVGGGDAYNEQFF,TGTGCCAGCAGCGTAGTCGGCGGGGGGGACGCCTACAATGAGCAGTTCTTC
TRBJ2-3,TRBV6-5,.,CASSYGRGGRNTQYF,TGTGCCAGCAGTTACGGCCGGGGTGGTCGCAATACGCAGTATTTT
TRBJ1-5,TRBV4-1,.,CASSRQELSNQPQHF,TGCGCCAGCAGCCGACAGGAATTGAGCAATCAGCCCCAGCATTTT
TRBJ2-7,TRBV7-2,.,CASSLTLSYEQYF,TGTGCCAGCAGCTTAACACTTTCCTACGAGCAGTACTTC
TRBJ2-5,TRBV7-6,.,CASSLDLNRETQYF,TGTGCCAGCAGCTTAGACTTAAACAGGGAGACCCAGTACTTC
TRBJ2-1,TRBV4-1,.,CASSQVPLGFSGSSYNEQFF,TGCGCCAGCAGCCAAGTTCCACTAGGCTTCAGCGGTAGCTCCTACAATGAGCAGTTCTTC